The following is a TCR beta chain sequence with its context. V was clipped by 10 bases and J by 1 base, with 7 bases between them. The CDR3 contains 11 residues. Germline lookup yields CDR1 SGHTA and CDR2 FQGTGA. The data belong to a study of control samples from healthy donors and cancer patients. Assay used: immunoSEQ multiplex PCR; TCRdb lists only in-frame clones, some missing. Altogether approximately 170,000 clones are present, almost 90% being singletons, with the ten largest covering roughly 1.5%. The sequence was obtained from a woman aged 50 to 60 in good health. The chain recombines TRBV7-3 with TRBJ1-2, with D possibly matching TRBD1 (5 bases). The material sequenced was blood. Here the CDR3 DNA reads TGTGCCACAAGGGGTAACTATGGCTACACCTTC. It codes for CATRGNYGYTF.